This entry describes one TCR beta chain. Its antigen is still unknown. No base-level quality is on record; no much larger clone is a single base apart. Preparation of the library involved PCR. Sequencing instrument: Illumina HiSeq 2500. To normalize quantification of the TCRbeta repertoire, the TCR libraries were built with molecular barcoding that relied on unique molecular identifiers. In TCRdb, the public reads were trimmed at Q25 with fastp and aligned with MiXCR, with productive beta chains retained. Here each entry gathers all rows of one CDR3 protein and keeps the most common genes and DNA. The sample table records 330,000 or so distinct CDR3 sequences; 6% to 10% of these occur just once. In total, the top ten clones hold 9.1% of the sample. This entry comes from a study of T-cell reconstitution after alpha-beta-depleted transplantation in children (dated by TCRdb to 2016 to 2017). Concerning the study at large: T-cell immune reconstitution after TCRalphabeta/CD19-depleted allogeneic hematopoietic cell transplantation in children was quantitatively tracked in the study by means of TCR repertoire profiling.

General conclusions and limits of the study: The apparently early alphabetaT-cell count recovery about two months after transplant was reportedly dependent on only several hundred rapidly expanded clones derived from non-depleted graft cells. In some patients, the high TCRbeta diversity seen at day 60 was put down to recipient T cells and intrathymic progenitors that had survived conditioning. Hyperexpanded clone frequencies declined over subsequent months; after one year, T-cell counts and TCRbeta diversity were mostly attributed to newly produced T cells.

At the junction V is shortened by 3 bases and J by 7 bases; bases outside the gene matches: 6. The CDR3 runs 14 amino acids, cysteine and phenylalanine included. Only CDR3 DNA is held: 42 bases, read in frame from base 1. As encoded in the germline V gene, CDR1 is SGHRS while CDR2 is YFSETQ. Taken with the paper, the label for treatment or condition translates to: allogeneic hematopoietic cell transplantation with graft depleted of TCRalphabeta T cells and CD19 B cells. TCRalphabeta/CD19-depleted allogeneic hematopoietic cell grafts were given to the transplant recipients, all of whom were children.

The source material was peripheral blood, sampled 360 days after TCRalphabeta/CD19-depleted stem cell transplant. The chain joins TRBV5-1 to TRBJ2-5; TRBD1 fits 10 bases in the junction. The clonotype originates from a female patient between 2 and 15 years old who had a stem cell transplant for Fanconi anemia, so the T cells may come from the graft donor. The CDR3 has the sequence CASSSRDRGPTQYF. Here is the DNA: TGCGCCAGCAGCTCCCGGGACAGGGGCCCGACCCAGTACTTC.